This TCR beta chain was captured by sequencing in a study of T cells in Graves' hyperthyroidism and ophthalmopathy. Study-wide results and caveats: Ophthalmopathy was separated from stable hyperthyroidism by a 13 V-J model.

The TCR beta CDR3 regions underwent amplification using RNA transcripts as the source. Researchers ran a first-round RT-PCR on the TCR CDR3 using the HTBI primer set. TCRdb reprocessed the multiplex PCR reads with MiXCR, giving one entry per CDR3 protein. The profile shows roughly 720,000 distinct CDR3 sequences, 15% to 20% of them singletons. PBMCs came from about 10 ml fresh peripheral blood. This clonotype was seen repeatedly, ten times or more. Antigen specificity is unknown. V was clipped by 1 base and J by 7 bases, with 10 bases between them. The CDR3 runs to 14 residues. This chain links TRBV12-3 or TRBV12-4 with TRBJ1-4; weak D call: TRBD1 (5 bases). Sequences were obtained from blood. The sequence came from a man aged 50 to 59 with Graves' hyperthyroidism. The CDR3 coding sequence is TGTGCCAGCAGTTTAGGGGGGATCGGTGAAAAACTGTTTTTT. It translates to CASSLGGIGEKLFF.